This T cell receptor (beta chain) was recovered during a study of blood T cell repertoires in COVID-19. Germline CDR1 reads MDHEN; CDR2 reads SYDVKM. The V segment lost 7 bases and the J segment 3 bases; nucleotides outside the gene matches: 11. CDR3 size: 15 residues. The repertoire was sequenced with immunoSEQ multiplex PCR; TCRdb's copy has only in-frame clones and lacks some. In the table there are roughly 49,000 clones, less than 90% of which are singletons. The receptor comes from a human donor in a cohort sampled during active COVID-19. This chain joins TRBV28 and TRBJ1-2, with 7 positions matching TRBD1. The sample was peripheral blood. For the CDR3, the DNA is TGTGCCAGCACCACAGGGGCAGGGGTTCACTATGGCTACACCTTC. Protein: CASTTGAGVHYGYTF.